This T cell receptor (beta chain) was sequenced in a study of blood T cell repertoires in COVID-19. In the study overall: T cells, B-cell-depleted T cells, or PBMCs supplied cDNA or gDNA.

The table lists this clone with a few counts. Trimming cost V 2 bases and J 1 base; bases outside gene matches: 1. CDR1 is SQVTM and CDR2 is ANQGSEA in the germline V gene. This CDR3 region has 16 residues. The method was immunoSEQ multiplex PCR; TCRdb's version includes in-frame clones alone and lacks a portion of them. The data show fewer than 300,000 clones, over 75% seen once. This TCR was recovered from a man in his forties or fifties with COVID-19, enrolled during active disease. The rearrangement links TRBV29-1 to TRBJ2-3; 15 bases are a match to TRBD2. Sequencing input: peripheral blood. This CDR3 reads CSVERTSGRGTDTQYF. The CDR3 DNA reads as TGCAGCGTTGAAAGGACTAGCGGGAGGGGCACAGATACGCAGTATTTT.